The rows below give T cell receptor beta chains drawn from one sample of a study of blood T cell repertoires in COVID-19. Here immunoSEQ multiplex PCR was the method, and the copy in TCRdb shows in-frame clones only, minus some. This table holds 50,000 to 55,000 clones, 86% found once. The specimen sequenced was peripheral blood. These receptors all stem from a woman of 80 years or more with acute or convalescent COVID-19. CDR3s include the opening cysteine and the closing phenylalanine or tryptophan. D genes are given only for firm matches. Only some rows state a clone size, as once, few, many or a class for expanded clones.

abundance,d_gene,v_gene,j_gene,CDR3nt,CDR3aa
NA,TRBD1,TRBV6-1,TRBJ2-1,TGTGCCAGCAGTGAAAAAAAGGGGACAGGGGCGCGAGATGAGCAGTTCTTC,CASSEKKGTGARDEQFF
NA,NA,TRBV15,TRBJ1-1,TGTGCCACCAGCAGAGATATTAAGCTAAACACTGAAGCTTTCTTT,CATSRDIKLNTEAFF
NA,TRBD2,TRBV10-2,TRBJ2-2,TGCGCCAGCAGGGGACTAGCGGGAGTTTGGACCGGGGAGCTGTTTTTT,CASRGLAGVWTGELFF
NA,NA,TRBV11-2,TRBJ2-7,TGTGCCAGCAGCTCTAGCTACGAGCAGTACTTC,CASSSSYEQYF
NA,NA,TRBV3-1/TRBV3-2,TRBJ2-3,TGTGCCAGCAGCCAAGATACGGCGGGGCCGCTAGGGGATACGCAGTATTTT,CASSQDTAGPLGDTQYF
NA,NA,TRBV7-8,TRBJ2-7,TGTGCCAGCAACACCCTAGGTAGAGAGCAGTACTTC,CASNTLGREQYF
NA,TRBD2,TRBV5-1,TRBJ2-1,TGCGCCAGCAGCTCGCAGCGGGAGGGTAGGAATGAGCAGTTCTTC,CASSSQREGRNEQFF
NA,TRBD1,TRBV7-6,TRBJ1-1,TGTGCCAGCCACAGGGGTATGAACACTGAAGCTTTCTTT,CASHRGMNTEAFF
NA,TRBD1,TRBV9,TRBJ1-5,TGTGCCAGCAGCGGCCCGGGACAGGGTCCCAATCAGCCCCAGCATTTT,CASSGPGQGPNQPQHF
NA,TRBD2,TRBV9,TRBJ2-1,TGTGCCAGCAGCGTAGCGGGAGGCAATGAGCAGTTCTTC,CASSVAGGNEQFF
few,TRBD2,TRBV3-1/TRBV3-2,TRBJ2-1,TGTGCCAGCAGCCAAGATGTGACTAGCGGGAGAAGTCAGTTCTTC,CASSQDVTSGRSQFF
NA,NA,TRBV5-1,TRBJ1-5,TGCGCCAGCAGCTTGGGGGCCAGGGGCAATCAGCCCCAGCATTTT,CASSLGARGNQPQHF
NA,TRBD1,TRBV19,TRBJ1-2,TGTGCCAGTAGTAGGGGAGACGGGACAGTACGTTACTATGGCTACACCTTC,CASSRGDGTVRYYGYTF
NA,NA,TRBV9,TRBJ1-1,TGTGCCAGCAGCGTAGCTTCGGGAGTGAACACTGAAGCTTTCTTT,CASSVASGVNTEAFF
NA,NA,TRBV5-1,TRBJ2-5,TGCGCCAGCAGCCTTCAGGGAACCCAAGAGACCCAGTACTTC,CASSLQGTQETQYF
NA,NA,TRBV19,TRBJ1-2,TGTGCCAGTAGTATAGCTGCAAGGGAGGGCTATGGCTACACCTTC,CASSIAAREGYGYTF
NA,NA,TRBV30,TRBJ2-4,TGTGCCTGGAGTGGCGTAGCCAAAAACATTCAGTACTTC,CAWSGVAKNIQYF
NA,TRBD2,TRBV12-3/TRBV12-4,TRBJ2-3,TGTGCCAGCAAGCGGGGGGCAGATACGCAGTATTTT,CASKRGADTQYF
NA,NA,TRBV6-1,TRBJ1-5,TGTGCCAGCAGTGAATGGGGGGGAGAAGGCAATCAGCCCCAGCATTTT,CASSEWGGEGNQPQHF
NA,NA,TRBV5-6,TRBJ2-7,TGTGCCAGCAGCTCGGACAGTAGCTCCTACGAGCAGTACTTC,CASSSDSSSYEQYF
NA,TRBD1,TRBV7-2,TRBJ1-3,TGTGCCAGCAGCTTAGAAGGGGACAGGGGAAACACCATATATTTT,CASSLEGDRGNTIYF
NA,TRBD1,TRBV6-5,TRBJ2-2,TGTGCCACGGACAGGGTGGGCACCGGGGAGCTGTTTTTT,CATDRVGTGELFF
NA,NA,TRBV3-1/TRBV3-2,TRBJ1-2,TGTGCCAGCAGCCCGCGGACTGAGAACTATGGCTACACCTTC,CASSPRTENYGYTF
NA,NA,TRBV27,TRBJ2-2,TGTGCCAGCAATGAAGGGGCGAGGAACGGGGAGCTGTTTTTT,CASNEGARNGELFF
once,NA,TRBV19,TRBJ1-6,TGTGCCAGTAGTATTAGTCTCGGCAGGGTATTATCACCCCTCCACTTT,CASSISLGRVLSPLHF
NA,NA,TRBV5-5,TRBJ2-1,TGTGCCAGCAGCTTTCTGCCGGGGTACAATGAGCAGTTCTTC,CASSFLPGYNEQFF
NA,TRBD2,TRBV30,TRBJ2-3,TGTGCCTGGAGCGTTTTGCGGGGGGGCAGCACAGATACGCAGTATTTT,CAWSVLRGGSTDTQYF
NA,NA,TRBV9,TRBJ2-3,TGTGCCAGCAGCGTAGGGTGGGGCGGGAAGTTGGGAGATACGCAGTATTTT,CASSVGWGGKLGDTQYF
NA,TRBD2,TRBV7-9,TRBJ2-3,TGTGCCAGCAGCAAGGGACTAGCGGGGACTAGCACAGATACGCAGTATTTT,CASSKGLAGTSTDTQYF
NA,NA,TRBV2,TRBJ2-2,TGTGCCAGCAGTCTAAACAGTTACACCGGGGAGCTGTTTTTT,CASSLNSYTGELFF
NA,TRBD2,TRBV4-2,TRBJ2-1,TGTGCCAGCAGCCAAGACTCCGGGAGGAGCTCCTACAATGAGCAGTTCTTC,CASSQDSGRSSYNEQFF
NA,NA,TRBV4-2,TRBJ1-6,TGTGCCAGCAGCCAAGATCCGGTCCAGGGTTCACCCCTCCACTTT,CASSQDPVQGSPLHF
NA,NA,TRBV4-2,TRBJ1-1,TGTGCCAGCAGCCAAGACCGGGTCCAGGGTTTCTTT,CASSQDRVQGFF
NA,NA,TRBV30,TRBJ2-3,TGTGCCTGGAGATCCGAAGCGGCTACGCAGTATTTT,CAWRSEAATQYF
NA,TRBD2,TRBV7-2,TRBJ2-3,TGTGCCAGCAGCTTAGCTGGGGGGCGGGGGGCATCTGATACGCAGTATTTT,CASSLAGGRGASDTQYF
NA,NA,TRBV12-3/TRBV12-4,TRBJ2-1,TGTGCCAGCAGTTTCGTACAGAACAATGAGCAGTTCTTC,CASSFVQNNEQFF
NA,NA,TRBV4-1,TRBJ1-4,TGCGCCAGCAGCCTCACCCCCGTCCTCGGGGAAAAACTGTTTTTT,CASSLTPVLGEKLFF
few,TRBD2,TRBV27,TRBJ2-3,TGTGCCAGCAGACCCAAGGGACAGGGACTAGCGGGGGTTGACACAGATACGCAGTATTTT,CASRPKGQGLAGVDTDTQYF
NA,NA,TRBV6-5,TRBJ1-1,TGTGCCAGCAAGGTTCGGGGTGAGGCACCCCTGGGGGCTTTCTTT,CASKVRGEAPLGAFF